This T cell receptor beta chain comes out of a study of TIL therapy for anti-PD-1-resistant metastatic lung cancer. The immunoSEQ assay was v3. The assay was immunoSEQ multiplex PCR, and TCRdb's table has in-frame clones only and misses some. The table has tens of thousands of clones, around 64% seen once; the top ten hold about 6%. Germline loops: CDR1 LNHDA, CDR2 SQIVND (reference sequence). J gave up 2 bases and V 9 bases, and 6 bases lay outside the gene matches. The CDR3 length is 15 residues. Time point reported: pre-treatment sample, taken before nivolumab and TIL therapy. Pleural nodules or supraclavicular lymph nodes made up most of the excised metastases sampled. Progressing patients received lymphodepletion, expanded TIL infusion and IL-2.

Specimen: tumor tissue, collected at baseline. This chain uses TRBV19 with TRBJ2-6; TRBD1 aligns across 8 bases. The clonotype was recovered from a person aged 25 to 80 with non-small cell lung cancer. This chain's CDR3 is CASASQGAGANVLTF. CDR3 nucleotides: TGTGCCAGCGCATCACAGGGGGCTGGGGCCAACGTCCTGACTTTC.